This TCR beta chain was captured in a study of blood T cell repertoires in COVID-19. About the study: Researchers got acute and convalescent COVID-19 samples from the United States, Italy and Spain. The analysed material was cDNA or gDNA that came from T cells, B-cell-depleted T cells, or PBMCs.

The CDR3 length is 14 residues. Trimming left V 2 bases short and J 8 bases short, with 14 bases between. The germline V gene has CDR1 KGHDR and CDR2 SFDVKD. As originally analysed: Reference gene primers were amplified, and this amplification served to estimate nucleated cell counts. Sequencing used immunoSEQ multiplex PCR; TCRdb keeps in-frame clones, though not all of them. That table supplies the V and J calls and clone size; D and trimming were determined from the DNA. The repertoire holds 280,000 or so clones, with more than 70% as singletons. The sequenced material came from peripheral blood. The rearrangement links TRBV24-1 to TRBJ1-2; D is unresolved. This clonotype originated in a woman in her 30s who had recovered from COVID-19. The CDR3 here is CATSDSSSSGGYTF. The CDR3 DNA sequence: TGTGCCACCAGTGATTCTTCGAGCTCAGGCGGCTACACCTTC.